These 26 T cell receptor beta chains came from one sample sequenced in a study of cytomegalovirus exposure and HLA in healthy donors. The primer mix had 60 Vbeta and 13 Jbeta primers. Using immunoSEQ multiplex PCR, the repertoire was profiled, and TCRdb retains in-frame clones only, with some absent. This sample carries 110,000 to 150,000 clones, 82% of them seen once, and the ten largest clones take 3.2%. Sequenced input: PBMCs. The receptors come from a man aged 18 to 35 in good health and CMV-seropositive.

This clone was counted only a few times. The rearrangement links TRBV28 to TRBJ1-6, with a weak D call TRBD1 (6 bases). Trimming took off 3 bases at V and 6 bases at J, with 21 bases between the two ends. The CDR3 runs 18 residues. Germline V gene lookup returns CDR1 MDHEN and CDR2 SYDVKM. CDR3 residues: CASSLGLVWQGRNSPLHF. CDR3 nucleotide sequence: TGTGCCAGCAGTTTGGGTCTTGTCTGGCAGGGGCGTAATTCACCCCTCCACTTT.

The DNA of the CDR3 is TGTGCCAGCAGCTTGGTACCCATGAGGAGTTACGATATTAACTATGGCTACACCTTC. Translation: CASSLVPMRSYDINYGYTF. J is TRBJ1-2 and V is TRBV5-6; D gene unclear. The germline gives CDR1 SGHDT, CDR2 YYEEEE. This CDR3 is built from 19 residues. The germline V and J ends were trimmed by 0 bases and 1 base, with 22 bases remaining between them.

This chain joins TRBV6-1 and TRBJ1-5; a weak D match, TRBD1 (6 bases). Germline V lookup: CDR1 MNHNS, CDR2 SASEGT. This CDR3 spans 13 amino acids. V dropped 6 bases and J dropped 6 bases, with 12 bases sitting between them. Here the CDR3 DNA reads TGTGCCAGCAGGGAAATCAGGGGTCAGCCCCAGCATTTT. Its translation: CASREIRGQPQHF.

The CDR3 region is CASSGSTSTLYEQYF. In nucleotides, the CDR3 is TGTGCCAGCAGTGGCTCGACTAGCACACTCTACGAGCAGTACTTC. The V gene is TRBV6-1, the J gene TRBJ2-7; 7 bases are a match to TRBD2. Looked up from germline, CDR1 is MNHNS and CDR2 is SASEGT. The CDR3 runs 15 residues. Trimming cost V 4 bases and J 3 bases; bases outside gene matches: 9.

CDR3 protein: CASSLGGRRNTEAFF. The CDR3 region has the DNA TGTGCCAGCAGTTTGGGGGGGAGGAGGAACACTGAAGCTTTCTTT. The rearrangement uses TRBV28 and TRBJ1-1; D might be TRBD1 (5 bases). V shed 3 bases and J shed 1 base, with 12 bases lying between them. In germline, CDR1 is MDHEN, CDR2 SYDVKM. The CDR3 covers 15 residues.

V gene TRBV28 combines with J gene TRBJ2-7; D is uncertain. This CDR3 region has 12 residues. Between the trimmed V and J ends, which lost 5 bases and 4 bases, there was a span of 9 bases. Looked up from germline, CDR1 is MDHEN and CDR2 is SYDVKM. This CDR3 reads CASSATTYEQYF. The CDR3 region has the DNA TGTGCCAGCAGTGCAACTACTTACGAGCAGTACTTC.

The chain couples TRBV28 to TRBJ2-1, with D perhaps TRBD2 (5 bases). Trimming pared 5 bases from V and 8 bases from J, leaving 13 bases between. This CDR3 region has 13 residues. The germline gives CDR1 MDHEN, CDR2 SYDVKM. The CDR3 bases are TGTGCCAGCAGTGTGACCCCGAGGGATGAGCAGTTCTTC. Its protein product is CASSVTPRDEQFF.

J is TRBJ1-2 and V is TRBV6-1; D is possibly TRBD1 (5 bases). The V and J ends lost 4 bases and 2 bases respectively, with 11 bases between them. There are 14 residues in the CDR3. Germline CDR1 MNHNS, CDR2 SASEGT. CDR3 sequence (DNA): TGTGCCAGCAGTGTCCAGGGTTCGAACTATGGCTACACCTTC. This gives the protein CASSVQGSNYGYTF.

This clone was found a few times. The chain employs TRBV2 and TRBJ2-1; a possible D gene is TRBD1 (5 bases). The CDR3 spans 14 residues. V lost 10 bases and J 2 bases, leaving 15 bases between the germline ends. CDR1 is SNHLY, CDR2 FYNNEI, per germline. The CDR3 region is CAIPDKDTYNEQFF. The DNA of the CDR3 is TGTGCCATACCCGACAAGGACACCTACAATGAGCAGTTCTTC.

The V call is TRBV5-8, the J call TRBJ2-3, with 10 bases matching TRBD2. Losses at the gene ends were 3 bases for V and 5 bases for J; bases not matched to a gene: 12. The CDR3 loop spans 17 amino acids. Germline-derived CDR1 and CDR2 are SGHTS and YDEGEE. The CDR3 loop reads CASSSKFSGRLGDTQYF. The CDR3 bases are TGTGCCAGCAGCTCCAAATTTAGCGGGAGGTTGGGAGATACGCAGTATTTT. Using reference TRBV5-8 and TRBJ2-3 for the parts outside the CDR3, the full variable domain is EAGVTQSPTHLIKTRGQQATLRCSPISGHTSVYWYQQALGLGLQFLLWYDEGEERNRGNFPPRFSGRQFPNYSSELNVNALELEDSALYLCASSSKFSGRLGDTQYFGPGTRLTVL.

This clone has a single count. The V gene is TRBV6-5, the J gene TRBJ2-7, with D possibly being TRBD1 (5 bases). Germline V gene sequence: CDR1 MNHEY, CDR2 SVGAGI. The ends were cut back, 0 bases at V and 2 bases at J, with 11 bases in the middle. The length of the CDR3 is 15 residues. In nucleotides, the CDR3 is TGTGCCAGCAGTTACTCGGGTAGACAGCCCTACGAGCAGTACTTC. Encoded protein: CASSYSGRQPYEQYF.

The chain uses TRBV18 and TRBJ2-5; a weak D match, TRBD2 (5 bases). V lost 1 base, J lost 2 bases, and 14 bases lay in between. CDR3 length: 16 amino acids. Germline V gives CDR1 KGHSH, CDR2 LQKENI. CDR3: CASSPRSPERQETQYF. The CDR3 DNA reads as TGTGCCAGCTCACCACGATCTCCCGAGCGGCAAGAGACCCAGTACTTC. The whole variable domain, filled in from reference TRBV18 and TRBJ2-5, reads NAGVMQNPRHLVRRRGQEARLRCSPMKGHSHVYWYRQLPEEGLKFMVYLQKENIIDESGMPKERFSAEFPKEGPSILRIQQVVRGDSAAYFCASSPRSPERQETQYFGPGTRLLVL.

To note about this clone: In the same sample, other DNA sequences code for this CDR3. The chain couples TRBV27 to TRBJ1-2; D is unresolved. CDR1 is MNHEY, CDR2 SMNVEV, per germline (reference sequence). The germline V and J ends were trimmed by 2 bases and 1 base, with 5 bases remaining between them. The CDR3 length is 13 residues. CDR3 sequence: CASSLGVNYGYTF. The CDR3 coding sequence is TGTGCCAGCAGTTTAGGAGTTAACTATGGCTACACCTTC.

This CDR3 is CASSLVVGGTEAFF. In DNA, the CDR3 is TGTGCCAGCAGTTTAGTCGTCGGAGGCACTGAAGCTTTCTTT. The chain employs TRBV28 and TRBJ1-1; D gene unclear. Between the trimmed V and J ends, which lost 2 bases and 4 bases, there was a span of 11 bases. The length of the CDR3 is 14 residues. The V gene's germline CDR1 is MDHEN and CDR2 SYDVKM.

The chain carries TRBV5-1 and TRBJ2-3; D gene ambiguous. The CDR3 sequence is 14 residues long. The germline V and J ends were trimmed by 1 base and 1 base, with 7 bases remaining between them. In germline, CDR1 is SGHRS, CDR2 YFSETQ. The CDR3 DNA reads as TGCGCCAGCAGCTTGCTGCAGGGCACAGATACGCAGTATTTT. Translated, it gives CASSLLQGTDTQYF.

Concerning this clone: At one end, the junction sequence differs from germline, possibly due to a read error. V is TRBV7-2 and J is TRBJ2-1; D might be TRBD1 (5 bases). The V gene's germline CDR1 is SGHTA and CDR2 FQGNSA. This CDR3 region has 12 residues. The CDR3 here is CASSLEGLAPVF. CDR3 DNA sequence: TGTGCCAGCAGCTTAGAGGGGCTCGCACCGGTCTTC. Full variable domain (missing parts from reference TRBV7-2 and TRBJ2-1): GAGVSQSPSNKVTEKGKDVELRCDPISGHTALYWYRQSLGQGLEFLIYFQGNSAPDKSGLPSDRFSAERTGGSVSTLTIQRTQQEDSAVYLCASSLEGLAPVFGPGTRLTVL.

The CDR3, as DNA: TGTGCCAGCAGCTTGGATTCAGCGGGAGGCGATGAGCAGTTCTTC. Residues: CASSLDSAGGDEQFF. V gene TRBV5-6 combines with J gene TRBJ2-1, with TRBD2 identical over 9 bases. The junction had 6 bases not matched to a gene; V was cut back by 0 bases and J by 8 bases. The CDR3 runs 15 residues. The V gene's germline CDR1 is SGHDT and CDR2 YYEEEE.

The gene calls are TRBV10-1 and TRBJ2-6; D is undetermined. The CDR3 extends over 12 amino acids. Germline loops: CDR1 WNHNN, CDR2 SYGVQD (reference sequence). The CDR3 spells CRTASGANVLTF. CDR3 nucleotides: TGCCGTACAGCCTCTGGGGCCAACGTCCTGACTTTC.

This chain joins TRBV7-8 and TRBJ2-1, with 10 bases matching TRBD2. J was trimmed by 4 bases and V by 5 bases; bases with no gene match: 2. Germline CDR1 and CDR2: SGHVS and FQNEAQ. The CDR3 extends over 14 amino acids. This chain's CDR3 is CASSEREGYNEQFF. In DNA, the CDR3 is TGTGCCAGCAGCGAGCGGGAGGGATACAATGAGCAGTTCTTC.

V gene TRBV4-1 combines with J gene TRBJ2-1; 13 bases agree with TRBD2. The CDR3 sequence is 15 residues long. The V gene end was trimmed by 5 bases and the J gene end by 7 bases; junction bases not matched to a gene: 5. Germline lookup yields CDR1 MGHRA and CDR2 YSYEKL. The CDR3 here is CASSFGLAGANEQFF. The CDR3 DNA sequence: TGCGCCAGCAGCTTCGGACTAGCGGGAGCAAATGAGCAGTTCTTC.

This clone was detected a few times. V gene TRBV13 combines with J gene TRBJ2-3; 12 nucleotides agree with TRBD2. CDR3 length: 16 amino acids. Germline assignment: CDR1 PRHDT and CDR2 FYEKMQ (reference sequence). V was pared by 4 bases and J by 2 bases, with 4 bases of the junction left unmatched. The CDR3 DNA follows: TGTGCCAGCAGCTACGGACTAGCGGGGCACACAGATACGCAGTATTTT. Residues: CASSYGLAGHTDTQYF.

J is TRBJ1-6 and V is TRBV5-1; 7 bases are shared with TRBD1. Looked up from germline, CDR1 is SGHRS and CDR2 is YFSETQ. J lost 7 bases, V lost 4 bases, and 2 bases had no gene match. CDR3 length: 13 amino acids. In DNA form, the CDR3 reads TGCGCCAGCAGCCCGGACAGGAATTCACCCCTCCACTTT. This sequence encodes CASSPDRNSPLHF. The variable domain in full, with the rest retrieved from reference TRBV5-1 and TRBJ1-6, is KAGVTQTPRYLIKTRGQQVTLSCSPISGHRSVSWYQQTPGQGLQFLFEYFSETQRNKGNFPGRFSGRQFSNSRSEMNVSTLELGDSALYLCASSPDRNSPLHFGNGTRLTVT.

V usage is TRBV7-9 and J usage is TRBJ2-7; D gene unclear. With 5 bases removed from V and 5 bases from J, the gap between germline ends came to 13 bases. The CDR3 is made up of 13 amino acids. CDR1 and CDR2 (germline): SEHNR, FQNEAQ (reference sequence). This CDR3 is CASSTTTENEQYF. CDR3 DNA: TGTGCCAGCAGCACAACAACAGAGAACGAGCAGTACTTC.

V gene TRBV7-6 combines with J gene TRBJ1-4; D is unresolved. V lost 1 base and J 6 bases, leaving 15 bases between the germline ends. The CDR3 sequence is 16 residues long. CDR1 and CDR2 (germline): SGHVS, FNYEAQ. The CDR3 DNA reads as TGTGCCAGCAGCTTAGTGGCCCCGGGGTTGGATGAAAAACTGTTTTTT. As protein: CASSLVAPGLDEKLFF.

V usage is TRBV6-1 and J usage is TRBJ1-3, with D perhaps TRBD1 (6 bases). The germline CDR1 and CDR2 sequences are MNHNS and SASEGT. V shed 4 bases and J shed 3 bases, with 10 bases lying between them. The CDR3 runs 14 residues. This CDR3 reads CASSGTGYGNTIYF. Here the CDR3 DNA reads TGTGCCAGCAGTGGTACAGGGTATGGAAACACCATATATTTT.

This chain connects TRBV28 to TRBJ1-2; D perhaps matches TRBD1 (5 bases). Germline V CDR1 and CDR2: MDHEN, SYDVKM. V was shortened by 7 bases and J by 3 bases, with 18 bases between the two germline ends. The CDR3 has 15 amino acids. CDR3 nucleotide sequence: TGTGCCAGCACTCTGACAGATCTTTATGACTATGGCTACACCTTC. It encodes CASTLTDLYDYGYTF.